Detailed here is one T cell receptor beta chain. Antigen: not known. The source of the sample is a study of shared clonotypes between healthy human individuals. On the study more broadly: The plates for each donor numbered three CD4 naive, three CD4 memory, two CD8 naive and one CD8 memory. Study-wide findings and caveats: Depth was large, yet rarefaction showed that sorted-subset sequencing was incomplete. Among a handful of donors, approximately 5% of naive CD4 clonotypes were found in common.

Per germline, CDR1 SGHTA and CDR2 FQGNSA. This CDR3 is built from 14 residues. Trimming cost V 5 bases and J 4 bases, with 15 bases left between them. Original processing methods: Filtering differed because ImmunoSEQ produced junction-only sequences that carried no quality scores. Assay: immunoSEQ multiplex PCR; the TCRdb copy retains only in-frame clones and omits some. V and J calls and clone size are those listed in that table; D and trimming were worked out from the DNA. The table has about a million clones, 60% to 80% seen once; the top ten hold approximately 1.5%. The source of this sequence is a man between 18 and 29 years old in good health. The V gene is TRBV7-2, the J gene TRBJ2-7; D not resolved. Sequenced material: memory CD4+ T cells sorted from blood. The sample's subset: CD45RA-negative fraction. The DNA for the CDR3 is TGTGCCAGCAGCCCCGGCAGGTTCGGGTACGAGCAGTACTTC. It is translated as CASSPGRFGYEQYF.